These 15 T cell receptor beta chains came from one sample sequenced in a study of regulatory T cells in long-lasting Graves disease. Researchers made TCR beta libraries by using iRepertoire HTBI primers and running Arm-PCR on CDR3 regions. Using its own MiXCR run on the multiplex PCR reads, TCRdb lists one record per CDR3 protein. The data contain about 310,000 distinct CDR3 sequences, 22% of them singletons. Described time point: persistent/refractory GD, antithyroid drugs over 5 years with positive TRAb. TCR sequences were obtained from RNA taken from PBMCs. The sample consisted of peripheral blood mononuclear cells (PBMCs), taken when the disease was refractory, from a patient treated with antithyroid drugs. These receptors were collected from a female donor with Graves disease.

The chain carries TRBV20-1 and TRBJ2-3; 9 positions agree with TRBD2. The CDR3 has 13 amino acids. Trimming at V came to 4 bases and at J to 2 bases, leaving 1 base not matched to a gene. Germline V CDR1 and CDR2: DFQATT, SNEGSKA (reference sequence). The CDR3 bases are TGCAGTGCTACTAGCGGGACCACAGATACGCAGTATTTT. Its translation: CSATSGTTDTQYF.

This clonotype turned up a few times. The V call is TRBV7-8, the J call TRBJ2-6; a weak D match, TRBD1 (5 bases). Germline V CDR1 and CDR2: SGHVS, FQNEAQ. The length of the CDR3 is 12 residues. The V end lost 5 bases, the J end lost 9 bases, and 8 bases lay between the germline ends. CDR3 residues: CASSLGHNVLTF. The CDR3 DNA sequence: TGTGCCAGCAGCCTTGGACACAACGTCCTGACTTTC.

The chain is built from TRBV20-1 and TRBJ2-7; 11 nucleotides agree with TRBD2. Germline trimming cut 5 bases from V and 3 bases from J; bases unmatched to any gene: 6. The germline gives CDR1 DFQATT, CDR2 SNEGSKA (reference sequence). The CDR3 length is 14 residues. CDR3 DNA: TGCAGTGCTCTGAGACTAGCGGGGAACTACGAGCAGTACTTC. Translation: CSALRLAGNYEQYF.

This clonotype has at least ten counts. The chain recombines TRBV5-6 with TRBJ2-5, with TRBD2 identical over 13 bases. CDR1 is SGHDT, CDR2 YYEEEE, per germline. The CDR3 consists of 16 residues. The trim removed 4 bases at V and 1 base at J, leaving 4 bases unmatched. Here the CDR3 DNA reads TGTGCCAGCAGCCGTACTAGCGGGAGGGCCCAAGAGACCCAGTACTTC. Protein product: CASSRTSGRAQETQYF. The whole variable domain, remainder taken from reference TRBV5-6 and TRBJ2-5, is DAGVTQSPTHLIKTRGQQVTLRCSPKSGHDTVSWYQQALGQGPQFIFQYYEEEERQRGNFPDRFSGHQFPNYSSELNVNALLLGDSALYLCASSRTSGRAQETQYFGPGTRLLVL.

The chain recombines TRBV28 with TRBJ2-5; possibly TRBD2 for D (6 bases). Germline CDR1 and CDR2: MDHEN and SYDVKM. V was pared by 5 bases and J by 3 bases, with 16 bases between. The CDR3 runs 15 residues. CDR3 nucleotides: TGTGCCAGCAGTCCTGACGGGGGAACGAAAGAGACCCAGTACTTC. Its translation is CASSPDGGTKETQYF.

This clonotype appeared a single time. The V and J genes are TRBV5-6 and TRBJ2-2, with 8 positions matching TRBD2. The CDR3 totals 16 residues. Germline V gives CDR1 SGHDT, CDR2 YYEEEE. Unmatched junction bases numbered 6, after V lost 0 bases and J lost 5 bases. The chain's CDR3 is CASSLGRLAITGELFF. CDR3 in DNA: TGTGCCAGCAGCTTGGGGCGACTAGCGATTACCGGGGAGCTGTTTTTT.

This clonotype was seen only a few times. A single base separates this from a much larger clone, so it may be a read error. The CDR3 DNA follows: TGTGCCAGCAGGACCGGGACAGCGAACACCGGGGAGCTGTTTTTT. It is translated as CASRTGTANTGELFF. This chain uses TRBV6-2 or TRBV6-3 with TRBJ2-2; TRBD1 matches 7 bases. The CDR3 length is 15 residues. V shed 6 bases and J 0 bases; nucleotides not matched to a gene: 4. CDR1 and CDR2 (germline): MNHEY, SVGEGT.

The J gene is TRBJ2-3, the V gene TRBV10-1, with unresolved D. CDR3 length equals 13 residues. Trimming took off 4 bases at V and 2 bases at J, with 7 bases between the two ends. The germline V gene has CDR1 WNHNN and CDR2 SYGVQD (reference sequence). CDR3 DNA: TGCGCCAGCAGTGTGGCACACACAGATACGCAGTATTTT. This sequence encodes CASSVAHTDTQYF.

This clonotype was found a few times. The CDR3, as DNA: TGTGCCAGCAGCTTAAGGGGGGGGACAGGGTCCTACGAGCAGTACTTC. It specifies CASSLRGGTGSYEQYF. This sequence joins TRBV11-2 and TRBJ2-7, with TRBD1 matching over 9 bases. V shed 2 bases, J shed 1 base, and the junction held 6 bases outside the gene matches. From germline, CDR1 is SGHAT and CDR2 FQNNGV. The CDR3 is 16 amino acids.

This clonotype was observed a handful of times. This chain uses TRBV11-2 with TRBJ1-3, with D hard to call. Germline CDR1 is SGHAT and CDR2 is FQNNGV. Deletions cut 5 bases from V and 1 base from J, with 15 bases between. The CDR3 contains 16 residues. CDR3 sequence (DNA): TGTGCCAGCAGCCGTAGAGGAGCAGATTCTGGAAACACCATATATTTT. As protein: CASSRRGADSGNTIYF.

The genes are TRBV10-3 and TRBJ2-5; 13 positions agree with TRBD2. V dropped 10 bases and J dropped 2; count of bases not matched to a gene: 7. The germline V gene encodes CDR1 ENHRY and CDR2 SYGVKD. This CDR3 is built from 15 residues. The CDR3 sequence is CATQTSGRGQETQYF. CDR3 nucleotide sequence: TGTGCCACCCAAACTAGCGGGAGGGGACAAGAGACCCAGTACTTC.

This clonotype occurred a few times. The V gene is TRBV7-9, the J gene TRBJ2-7; maybe TRBD2 (6 bases). The germline gives CDR1 SEHNR, CDR2 FQNEAQ (reference sequence). Between the trimmed V and J ends, which lost 11 bases and 4 bases, there was a span of 15 bases. The CDR3 consists of 12 residues. The chain's CDR3 is CAVGRGEYEQYF. In DNA form, the CDR3 reads TGTGCCGTAGGGCGGGGAGAGTACGAGCAGTACTTC.

A note on this clonotype: Since the CDR3 does not end with the conserved phenylalanine or tryptophan, this likely comes from a read error. The gene calls are TRBV28 and TRBJ2-2; perhaps TRBD1 as D (6 bases). Germline CDR1 MDHEN, CDR2 SYDVKM. This CDR3 is 14 amino acids long. Trimming removed 10 bases from V and 7 bases from J, with 19 bases in between. CDR3 loop: CATYRARYNGELFL. For the CDR3, the DNA is TGTGCCACCTACAGGGCACGGTACAACGGGGAGCTGTTTTTG.

This clonotype was recorded a few times. The rearrangement links TRBV15 to TRBJ2-7; D remains unclear. The CDR3 consists of 15 residues. Germline CDR1 and CDR2: LNHNV and YYDKDF (reference sequence). Trimming left V 0 bases short and J 2 bases short, with 11 bases between. The CDR3 DNA is TGTGCCACCAGCAGAGATCAAGGCGTCCCCTACGAGCAGTACTTC. This translates into CATSRDQGVPYEQYF.

This clonotype has only a few counts. The genes are TRBV7-9 and TRBJ2-7; the match to TRBD2 covers 8 bases. V lost 1 base, J lost 3 bases, and 5 bases stayed unmatched. Germline assignment: CDR1 SEHNR and CDR2 FQNEAQ (reference sequence). This CDR3 has 15 residues. The CDR3 region is CASSLGDSGVYEQYF. The CDR3 DNA is TGTGCCAGCAGCTTAGGTGATAGCGGGGTCTACGAGCAGTACTTC.